This T cell receptor (delta chain) was sequenced in a study of γδ T cells in repeated Plasmodium falciparum infection. Study context: Sampling occurred at baseline, pre-infection for selected infections, and 21 days post-infection.

Study outcomes and limitations: Repeated controlled infections reportedly drove waves of new clonotype selection in Vdelta2-negative, mostly Vdelta1+, gammadelta repertoires. Vgamma9/Vdelta2+ repertoires stayed stably polyclonal over time and infection. One small rural Malian village, predominantly a single ethnic group, supplied the cohort.

Flow sorting of PBMC yielded separate Vgamma9/Vdelta2+ and Vdelta2-negative gammadelta T cell populations for bulk repertoire analysis. TCRdb fed the multiplex PCR reads into CATT to redo clone calling. The sample includes 75,000 to 95,000 delta-chain clones, less than 1% of them seen just once. Germline-derived CDR1 and CDR2 are TSWWSYY and QGS. J lost 2 bases, V lost 3 bases, and 44 bases had no gene match. CDR3 size: 28 residues. This clone was seen a handful of times. Antigen unknown. TCRdb has a much larger clone's protein, which differs at residue 10 from the translation of this DNA, likely because of a read error; what is shown is the protein translated from the DNA.

Sequences were obtained from gamma-delta T cells from blood. The source of this sequence is a pool of human donors (malaria-infected and uninfected, not separated). The rearrangement joins TRDV1 to TRDJ4, with 11 nucleotides matching TRDD3. TCRdb lists no J gene, so it was determined here by aligning the DNA to germline. The CDR3 region is CALGDTLRGPPVPGWGIRRDSPERPLIF. CDR3 coding DNA: TGTGCTCTTGGGGACACTTTGAGGGGCCCTCCTGTACCTGGATGGGGGATACGCCGAGATTCCCCCGAGAGACCCCTGATCTTT.